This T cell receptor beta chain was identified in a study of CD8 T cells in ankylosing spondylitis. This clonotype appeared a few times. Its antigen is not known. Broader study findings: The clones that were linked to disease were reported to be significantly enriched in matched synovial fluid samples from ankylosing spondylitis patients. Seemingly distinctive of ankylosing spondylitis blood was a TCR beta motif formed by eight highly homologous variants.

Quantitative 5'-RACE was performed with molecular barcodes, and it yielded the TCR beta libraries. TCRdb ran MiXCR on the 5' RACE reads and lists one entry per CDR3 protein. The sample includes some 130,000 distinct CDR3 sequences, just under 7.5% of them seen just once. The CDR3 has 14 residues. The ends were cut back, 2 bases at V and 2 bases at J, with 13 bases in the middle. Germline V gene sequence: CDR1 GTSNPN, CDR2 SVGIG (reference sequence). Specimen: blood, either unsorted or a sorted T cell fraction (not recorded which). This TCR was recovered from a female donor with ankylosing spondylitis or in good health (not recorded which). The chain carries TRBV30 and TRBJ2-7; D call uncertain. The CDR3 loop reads CAWSSGFPTYEQYF. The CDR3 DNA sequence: TGTGCCTGGAGTTCCGGATTCCCAACCTACGAGCAGTACTTC.